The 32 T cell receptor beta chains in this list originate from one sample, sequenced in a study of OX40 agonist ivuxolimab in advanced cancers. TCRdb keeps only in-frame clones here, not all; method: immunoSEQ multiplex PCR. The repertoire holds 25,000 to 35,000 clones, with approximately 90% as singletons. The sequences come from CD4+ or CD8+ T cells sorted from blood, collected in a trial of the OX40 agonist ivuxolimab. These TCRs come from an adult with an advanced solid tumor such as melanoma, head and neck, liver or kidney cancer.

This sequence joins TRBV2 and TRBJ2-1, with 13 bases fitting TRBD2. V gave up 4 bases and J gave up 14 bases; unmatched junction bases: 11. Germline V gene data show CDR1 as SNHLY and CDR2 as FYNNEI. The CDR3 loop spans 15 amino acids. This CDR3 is CASSGVRTSGGGEFF. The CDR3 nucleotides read TGTGCCAGCAGTGGGGTACGGACTAGCGGGGGAGGGGAGTTCTTC.

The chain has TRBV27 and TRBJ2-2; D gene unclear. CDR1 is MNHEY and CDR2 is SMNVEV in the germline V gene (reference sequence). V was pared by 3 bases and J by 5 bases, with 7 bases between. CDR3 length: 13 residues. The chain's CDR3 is CASSFSFTGELFF. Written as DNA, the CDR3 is TGTGCCAGCAGTTTCTCTTTTACCGGGGAGCTGTTTTTT.

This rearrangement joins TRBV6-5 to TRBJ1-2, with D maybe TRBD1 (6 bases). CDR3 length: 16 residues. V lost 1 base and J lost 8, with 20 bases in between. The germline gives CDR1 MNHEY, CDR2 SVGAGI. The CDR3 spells CASSYWAGDPGGGYTF. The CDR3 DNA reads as TGTGCCAGCAGTTACTGGGCAGGGGACCCTGGGGGAGGCTACACCTTC.

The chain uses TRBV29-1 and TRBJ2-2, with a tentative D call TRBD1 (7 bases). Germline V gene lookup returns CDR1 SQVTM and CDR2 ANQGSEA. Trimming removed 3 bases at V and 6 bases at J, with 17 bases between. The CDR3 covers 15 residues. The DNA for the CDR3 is TGCAGCGTTGAGCAGGGGGGAACGGGTGCCGGGGAGCTGTTTTTT. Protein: CSVEQGGTGAGELFF.

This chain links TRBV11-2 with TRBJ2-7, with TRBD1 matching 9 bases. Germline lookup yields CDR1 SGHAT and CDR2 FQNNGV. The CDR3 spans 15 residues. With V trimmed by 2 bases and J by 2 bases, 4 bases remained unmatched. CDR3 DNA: TGTGCCAGCAGCTTACTGGGACAGGGTCCCTACGAGCAGTACTTC. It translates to CASSLLGQGPYEQYF.

The CDR3 bases are TGTGCCAGTAGCCTGACAGGGGAGACGACCTACGAGCAGTACTTC. This translates into CASSLTGETTYEQYF. The V gene is TRBV19, the J gene TRBJ2-7, with 8 nucleotides matching TRBD1. CDR1 is LNHDA and CDR2 is SQIVND in the germline V gene (reference sequence). The length of the CDR3 is 15 residues. J lost 2 bases, V lost 6 bases, and 9 bases had no gene match.

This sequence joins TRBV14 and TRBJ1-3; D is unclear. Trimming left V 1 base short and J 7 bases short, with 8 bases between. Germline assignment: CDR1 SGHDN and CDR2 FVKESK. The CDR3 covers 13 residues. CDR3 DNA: TGTGCCAGCAGCCAAGGTCGTGGCAACACCATATATTTT. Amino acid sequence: CASSQGRGNTIYF.

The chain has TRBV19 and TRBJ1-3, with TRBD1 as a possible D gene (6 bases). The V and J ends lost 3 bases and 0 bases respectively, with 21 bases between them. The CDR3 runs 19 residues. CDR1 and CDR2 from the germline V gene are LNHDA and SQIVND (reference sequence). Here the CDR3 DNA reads TGTGCCAGTAGTATTATCTCCGTTGGACAGTCGAGCTCTGGAAACACCATATATTTT. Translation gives CASSIISVGQSSSGNTIYF.

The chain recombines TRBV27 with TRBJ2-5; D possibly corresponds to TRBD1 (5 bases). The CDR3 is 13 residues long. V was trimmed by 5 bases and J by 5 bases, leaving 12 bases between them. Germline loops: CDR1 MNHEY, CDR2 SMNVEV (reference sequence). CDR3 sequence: CASSRSGFETQYF. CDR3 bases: TGTGCCAGCAGTCGTTCAGGGTTTGAGACCCAGTACTTC.

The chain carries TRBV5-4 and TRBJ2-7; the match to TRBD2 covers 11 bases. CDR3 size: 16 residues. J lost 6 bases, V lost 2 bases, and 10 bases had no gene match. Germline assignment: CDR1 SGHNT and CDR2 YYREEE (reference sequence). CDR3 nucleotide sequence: TGTGCCAGCAGCTTTCTTTCACTAGCGGGAGTAGGCGAGCAGTACTTC. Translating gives CASSFLSLAGVGEQYF. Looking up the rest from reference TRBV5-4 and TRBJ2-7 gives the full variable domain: ETGVTQSPTHLIKTRGQQVTLRCSSQSGHNTVSWYQQALGQGPQFIFQYYREEENGRGNFPPRFSGLQFPNYSSELNVNALELDDSALYLCASSFLSLAGVGEQYFGPGTRLTVT.

CDR3 DNA: TGTGCCAGCAGGGGCAGGCTGGTTTACGAGCAGTACTTC. Translated, it gives CASRGRLVYEQYF. This sequence joins TRBV2 and TRBJ2-7; D unclear. There are 13 residues in the CDR3. Trimming took off 6 bases at V and 4 bases at J, with 13 bases between the two ends. CDR1 and CDR2 (germline): SNHLY, FYNNEI.

The CDR3 spells CASSAGQHSNQPQHF. The CDR3 DNA follows: TGTGCCAGCAGCGCCGGGCAGCATAGCAATCAGCCCCAGCATTTT. The chain recombines TRBV9 with TRBJ1-5; D is unclear. Trimming removed 3 bases from V and 0 bases from J, with 10 bases in between. Germline V gives CDR1 SGDLS, CDR2 YYNGEE. The CDR3 contains 15 residues. The full variable domain, with the rest looked up from reference TRBV9 and TRBJ1-5, is DSGVTQTPKHLITATGQRVTLRCSPRSGDLSVYWYQQSLDQGLQFLIQYYNGEERAKGNILERFSAQQFPDLHSELNLSSLELGDSALYFCASSAGQHSNQPQHFGDGTRLSIL.

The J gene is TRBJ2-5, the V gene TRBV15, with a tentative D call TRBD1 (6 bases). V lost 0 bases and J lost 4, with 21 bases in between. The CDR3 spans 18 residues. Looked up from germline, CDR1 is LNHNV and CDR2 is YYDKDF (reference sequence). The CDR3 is CATSRDGGTGYIGETQYF. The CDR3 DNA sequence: TGTGCCACCAGCAGAGATGGGGGAACAGGGTATATCGGAGAGACCCAGTACTTC.

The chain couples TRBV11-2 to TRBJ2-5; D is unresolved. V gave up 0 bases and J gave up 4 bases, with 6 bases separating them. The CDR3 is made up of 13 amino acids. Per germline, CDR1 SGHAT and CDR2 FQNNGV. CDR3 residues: CASSLEWGETQYF. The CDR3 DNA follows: TGTGCCAGCAGCTTAGAATGGGGAGAGACCCAGTACTTC.

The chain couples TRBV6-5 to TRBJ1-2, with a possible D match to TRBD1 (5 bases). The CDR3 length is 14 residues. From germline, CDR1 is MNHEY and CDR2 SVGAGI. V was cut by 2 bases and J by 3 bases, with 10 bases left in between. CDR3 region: CASSYGDRYYGYTF. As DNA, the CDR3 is TGTGCCAGCAGTTACGGGGACCGCTACTATGGCTACACCTTC.

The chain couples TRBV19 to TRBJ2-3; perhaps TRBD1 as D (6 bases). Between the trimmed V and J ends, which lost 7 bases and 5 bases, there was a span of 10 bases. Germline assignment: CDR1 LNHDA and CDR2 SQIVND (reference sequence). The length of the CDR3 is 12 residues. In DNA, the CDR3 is TGTGCCAGTAACTTCAGGGGAGATACGCAGTATTTT. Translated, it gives CASNFRGDTQYF.

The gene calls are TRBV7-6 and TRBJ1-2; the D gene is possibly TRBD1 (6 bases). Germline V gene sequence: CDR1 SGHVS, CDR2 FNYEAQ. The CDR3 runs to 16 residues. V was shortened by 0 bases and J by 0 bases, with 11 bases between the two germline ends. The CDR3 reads CASSLASQGTNYGYTF. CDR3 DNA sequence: TGTGCCAGCAGCTTAGCGAGTCAGGGGACTAACTATGGCTACACCTTC.

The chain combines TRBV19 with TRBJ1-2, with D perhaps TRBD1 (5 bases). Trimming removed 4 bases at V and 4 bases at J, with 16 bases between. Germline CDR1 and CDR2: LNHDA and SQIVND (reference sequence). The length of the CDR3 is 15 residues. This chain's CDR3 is CASSTSGPGAYGYTF. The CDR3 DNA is TGTGCCAGTAGTACCTCAGGCCCCGGGGCCTATGGCTACACCTTC.

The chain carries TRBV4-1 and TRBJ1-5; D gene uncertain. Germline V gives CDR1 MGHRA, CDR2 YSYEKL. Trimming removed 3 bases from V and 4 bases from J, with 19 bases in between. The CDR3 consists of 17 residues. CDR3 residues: CASSQAPARRKNQPQHF. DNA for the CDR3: TGCGCCAGCAGCCAGGCTCCGGCAAGGAGAAAGAATCAGCCCCAGCATTTT.

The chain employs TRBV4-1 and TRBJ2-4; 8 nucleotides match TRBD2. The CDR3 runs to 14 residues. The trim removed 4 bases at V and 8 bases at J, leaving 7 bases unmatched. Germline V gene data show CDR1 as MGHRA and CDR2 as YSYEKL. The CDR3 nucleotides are TGCGCCAGCAGCCTTCGGGGGGGCCGGGACATTCAGTACTTC. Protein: CASSLRGGRDIQYF.

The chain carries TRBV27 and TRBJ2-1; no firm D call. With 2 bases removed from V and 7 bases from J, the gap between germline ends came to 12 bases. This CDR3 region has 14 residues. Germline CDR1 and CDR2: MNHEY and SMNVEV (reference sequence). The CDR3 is CASSLGLSWNEQFF. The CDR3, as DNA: TGTGCCAGCAGTTTAGGGCTATCATGGAATGAGCAGTTCTTC.

The CDR3 region is CAWNEPVGEQYF. The CDR3 DNA follows: TGTGCCTGGAACGAACCCGTCGGGGAGCAGTACTTC. The chain joins TRBV30 to TRBJ2-7; D is unclear. The germline V gene encodes CDR1 GTSNPN and CDR2 SVGIG (reference sequence). The ends were cut back, 4 bases at V and 7 bases at J, with 14 bases in the middle. The CDR3 totals 12 residues.

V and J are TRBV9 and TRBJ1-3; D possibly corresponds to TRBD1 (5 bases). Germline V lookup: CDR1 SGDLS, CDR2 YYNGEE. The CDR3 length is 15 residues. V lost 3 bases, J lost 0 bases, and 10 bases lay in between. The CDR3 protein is CASSAGFTSGNTIYF. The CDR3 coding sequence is TGTGCCAGCAGCGCAGGGTTTACCTCTGGAAACACCATATATTTT.

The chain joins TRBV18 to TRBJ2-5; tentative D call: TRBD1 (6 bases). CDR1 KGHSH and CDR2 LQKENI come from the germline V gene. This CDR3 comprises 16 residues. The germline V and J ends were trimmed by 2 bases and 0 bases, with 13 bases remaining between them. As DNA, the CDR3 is TGTGCCAGCTCACCAGGTACCGGGACAAACCAAGAGACCCAGTACTTC. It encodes CASSPGTGTNQETQYF. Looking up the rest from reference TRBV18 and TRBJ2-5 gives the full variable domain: NAGVMQNPRHLVRRRGQEARLRCSPMKGHSHVYWYRQLPEEGLKFMVYLQKENIIDESGMPKERFSAEFPKEGPSILRIQQVVRGDSAAYFCASSPGTGTNQETQYFGPGTRLLVL.

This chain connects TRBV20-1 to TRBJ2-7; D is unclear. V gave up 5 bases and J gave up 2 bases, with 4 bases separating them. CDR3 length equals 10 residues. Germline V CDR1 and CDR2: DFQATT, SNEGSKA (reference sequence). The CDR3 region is CSAQTYEQYF. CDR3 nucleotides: TGCAGTGCTCAGACCTACGAGCAGTACTTC.

The CDR3 DNA sequence: TGTGCCAGGGGGTGGGCGCCCCAGCATTTT. It specifies CARGWAPQHF. The rearrangement joins TRBV6-7 to TRBJ1-5, with D uncertain. Being an ORF, TRBV6-7 has a function that is uncertain. V lost 9 bases and J lost 9, with 9 bases in between. The CDR3 sequence is 10 residues long.

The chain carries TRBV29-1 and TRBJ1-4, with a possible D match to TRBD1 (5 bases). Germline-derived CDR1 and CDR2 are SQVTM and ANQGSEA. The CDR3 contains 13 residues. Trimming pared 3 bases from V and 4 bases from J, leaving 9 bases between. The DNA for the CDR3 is TGCAGCGTTGAGTCCAGGGTTAATGAAAAACTGTTTTTT. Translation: CSVESRVNEKLFF.

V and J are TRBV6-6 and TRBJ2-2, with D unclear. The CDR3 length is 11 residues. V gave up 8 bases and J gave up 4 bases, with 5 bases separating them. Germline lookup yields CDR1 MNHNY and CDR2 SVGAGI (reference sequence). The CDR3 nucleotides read TGTGCCAGCCGGTTCACCGGGGAGCTGTTTTTT. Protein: CASRFTGELFF.

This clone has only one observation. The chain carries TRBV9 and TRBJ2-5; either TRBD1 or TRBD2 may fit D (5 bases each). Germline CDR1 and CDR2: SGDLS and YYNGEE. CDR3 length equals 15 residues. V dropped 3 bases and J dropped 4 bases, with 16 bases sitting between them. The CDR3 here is CASSAMGRLRETQYF. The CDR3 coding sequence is TGTGCCAGCAGCGCAATGGGACGACTGAGAGAGACCCAGTACTTC.

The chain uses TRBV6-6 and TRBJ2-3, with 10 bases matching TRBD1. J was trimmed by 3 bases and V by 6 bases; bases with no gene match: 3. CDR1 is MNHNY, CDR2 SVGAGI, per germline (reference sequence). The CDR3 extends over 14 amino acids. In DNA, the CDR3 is TGTGCCAGCAGGCCGGGACAGGGGACAGATACGCAGTATTTT. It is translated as CASRPGQGTDTQYF.

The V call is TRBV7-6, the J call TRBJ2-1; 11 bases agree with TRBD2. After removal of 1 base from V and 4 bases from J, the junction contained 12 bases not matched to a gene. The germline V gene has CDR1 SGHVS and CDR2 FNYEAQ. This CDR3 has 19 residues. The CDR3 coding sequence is TGTGCCAGCAGCTTAGTGGGACTAGCGGACCGAATAAAATACAATGAGCAGTTCTTC. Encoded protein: CASSLVGLADRIKYNEQFF.

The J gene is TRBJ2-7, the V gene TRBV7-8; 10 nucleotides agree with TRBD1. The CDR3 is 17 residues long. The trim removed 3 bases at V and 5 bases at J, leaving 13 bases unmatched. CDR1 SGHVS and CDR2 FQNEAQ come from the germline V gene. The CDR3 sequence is CASSFNLRDRGPDEQYF. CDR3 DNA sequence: TGTGCCAGCAGCTTTAATCTACGGGACAGGGGCCCGGACGAGCAGTACTTC.